This T cell receptor beta chain emerged from a study of low-dose radiotherapy and immunotherapy resistance in tumors. Primers targeting TRAV and TRBV primed first-strand cDNA, covering alpha and beta chains. For amplifying TCRs, the PCR ran for approximately 18 cycles with Phusion, which was used together with a constant-region primer and the adapter on the V primers. Amplification of isolated mRNA was accomplished via in vitro transcription. TCRdb used MiXCR to reprocess the reads, holding one entry per CDR3 protein. The sample has 70,000 to 95,000 distinct CDR3 sequences, roughly a sixth seen once. Time point of the sample: before trial treatment. Trimming pared 2 bases from V and 5 bases from J, leaving 9 bases between. From germline, CDR1 is MNHEY and CDR2 SVGEGT. This CDR3 has 13 residues. This clonotype was counted ten times or more.

The specimen was PBMCs, collected before treatment. This chain connects TRBV6-2 or TRBV6-3 to TRBJ1-1, with a possible D match to TRBD1 (5 bases). The receptor was derived from a male donor with prostate cancer. Here the CDR3 reads CASSYDSVTEAFF. The DNA of the CDR3 is TGTGCCAGCAGTTACGACAGCGTGACTGAAGCTTTCTTT.